This TCR beta chain was sequenced in a study of blood T cell repertoires in COVID-19. Study as a whole: Some COVID-19 samples were acute and others convalescent; all came from the United States, Italy and Spain. Nucleic acid was either cDNA or gDNA, and it came from T cells, B-cell-depleted T cells, or PBMCs.

Germline V lookup: CDR1 MNHEY, CDR2 SVGAGI. The CDR3 totals 15 residues. Between the trimmed V and J ends, which lost 6 bases and 2 bases, there was a span of 14 bases. Study processing details: Reference gene primers were amplified, and this amplification served to estimate nucleated cell counts. Measured with immunoSEQ multiplex PCR; TCRdb has only the in-frame clones, and not every one. V, J and clone size derive from that table, while D and trimming were established from the DNA sequence. Here the sample spans 25,000 to 30,000 clones, under 80% being singletons. The source of this sequence is a man between 65 and 85 years old with acute or convalescent COVID-19. The rearrangement uses TRBV6-5 and TRBJ1-5; possibly TRBD1 for D (6 bases). The sample taken for sequencing was peripheral blood. The DNA of the CDR3 is TGTGCCAGCAGGGGAACAGGGTCCGGCAATCAGCCCCAGCATTTT. It specifies CASRGTGSGNQPQHF.